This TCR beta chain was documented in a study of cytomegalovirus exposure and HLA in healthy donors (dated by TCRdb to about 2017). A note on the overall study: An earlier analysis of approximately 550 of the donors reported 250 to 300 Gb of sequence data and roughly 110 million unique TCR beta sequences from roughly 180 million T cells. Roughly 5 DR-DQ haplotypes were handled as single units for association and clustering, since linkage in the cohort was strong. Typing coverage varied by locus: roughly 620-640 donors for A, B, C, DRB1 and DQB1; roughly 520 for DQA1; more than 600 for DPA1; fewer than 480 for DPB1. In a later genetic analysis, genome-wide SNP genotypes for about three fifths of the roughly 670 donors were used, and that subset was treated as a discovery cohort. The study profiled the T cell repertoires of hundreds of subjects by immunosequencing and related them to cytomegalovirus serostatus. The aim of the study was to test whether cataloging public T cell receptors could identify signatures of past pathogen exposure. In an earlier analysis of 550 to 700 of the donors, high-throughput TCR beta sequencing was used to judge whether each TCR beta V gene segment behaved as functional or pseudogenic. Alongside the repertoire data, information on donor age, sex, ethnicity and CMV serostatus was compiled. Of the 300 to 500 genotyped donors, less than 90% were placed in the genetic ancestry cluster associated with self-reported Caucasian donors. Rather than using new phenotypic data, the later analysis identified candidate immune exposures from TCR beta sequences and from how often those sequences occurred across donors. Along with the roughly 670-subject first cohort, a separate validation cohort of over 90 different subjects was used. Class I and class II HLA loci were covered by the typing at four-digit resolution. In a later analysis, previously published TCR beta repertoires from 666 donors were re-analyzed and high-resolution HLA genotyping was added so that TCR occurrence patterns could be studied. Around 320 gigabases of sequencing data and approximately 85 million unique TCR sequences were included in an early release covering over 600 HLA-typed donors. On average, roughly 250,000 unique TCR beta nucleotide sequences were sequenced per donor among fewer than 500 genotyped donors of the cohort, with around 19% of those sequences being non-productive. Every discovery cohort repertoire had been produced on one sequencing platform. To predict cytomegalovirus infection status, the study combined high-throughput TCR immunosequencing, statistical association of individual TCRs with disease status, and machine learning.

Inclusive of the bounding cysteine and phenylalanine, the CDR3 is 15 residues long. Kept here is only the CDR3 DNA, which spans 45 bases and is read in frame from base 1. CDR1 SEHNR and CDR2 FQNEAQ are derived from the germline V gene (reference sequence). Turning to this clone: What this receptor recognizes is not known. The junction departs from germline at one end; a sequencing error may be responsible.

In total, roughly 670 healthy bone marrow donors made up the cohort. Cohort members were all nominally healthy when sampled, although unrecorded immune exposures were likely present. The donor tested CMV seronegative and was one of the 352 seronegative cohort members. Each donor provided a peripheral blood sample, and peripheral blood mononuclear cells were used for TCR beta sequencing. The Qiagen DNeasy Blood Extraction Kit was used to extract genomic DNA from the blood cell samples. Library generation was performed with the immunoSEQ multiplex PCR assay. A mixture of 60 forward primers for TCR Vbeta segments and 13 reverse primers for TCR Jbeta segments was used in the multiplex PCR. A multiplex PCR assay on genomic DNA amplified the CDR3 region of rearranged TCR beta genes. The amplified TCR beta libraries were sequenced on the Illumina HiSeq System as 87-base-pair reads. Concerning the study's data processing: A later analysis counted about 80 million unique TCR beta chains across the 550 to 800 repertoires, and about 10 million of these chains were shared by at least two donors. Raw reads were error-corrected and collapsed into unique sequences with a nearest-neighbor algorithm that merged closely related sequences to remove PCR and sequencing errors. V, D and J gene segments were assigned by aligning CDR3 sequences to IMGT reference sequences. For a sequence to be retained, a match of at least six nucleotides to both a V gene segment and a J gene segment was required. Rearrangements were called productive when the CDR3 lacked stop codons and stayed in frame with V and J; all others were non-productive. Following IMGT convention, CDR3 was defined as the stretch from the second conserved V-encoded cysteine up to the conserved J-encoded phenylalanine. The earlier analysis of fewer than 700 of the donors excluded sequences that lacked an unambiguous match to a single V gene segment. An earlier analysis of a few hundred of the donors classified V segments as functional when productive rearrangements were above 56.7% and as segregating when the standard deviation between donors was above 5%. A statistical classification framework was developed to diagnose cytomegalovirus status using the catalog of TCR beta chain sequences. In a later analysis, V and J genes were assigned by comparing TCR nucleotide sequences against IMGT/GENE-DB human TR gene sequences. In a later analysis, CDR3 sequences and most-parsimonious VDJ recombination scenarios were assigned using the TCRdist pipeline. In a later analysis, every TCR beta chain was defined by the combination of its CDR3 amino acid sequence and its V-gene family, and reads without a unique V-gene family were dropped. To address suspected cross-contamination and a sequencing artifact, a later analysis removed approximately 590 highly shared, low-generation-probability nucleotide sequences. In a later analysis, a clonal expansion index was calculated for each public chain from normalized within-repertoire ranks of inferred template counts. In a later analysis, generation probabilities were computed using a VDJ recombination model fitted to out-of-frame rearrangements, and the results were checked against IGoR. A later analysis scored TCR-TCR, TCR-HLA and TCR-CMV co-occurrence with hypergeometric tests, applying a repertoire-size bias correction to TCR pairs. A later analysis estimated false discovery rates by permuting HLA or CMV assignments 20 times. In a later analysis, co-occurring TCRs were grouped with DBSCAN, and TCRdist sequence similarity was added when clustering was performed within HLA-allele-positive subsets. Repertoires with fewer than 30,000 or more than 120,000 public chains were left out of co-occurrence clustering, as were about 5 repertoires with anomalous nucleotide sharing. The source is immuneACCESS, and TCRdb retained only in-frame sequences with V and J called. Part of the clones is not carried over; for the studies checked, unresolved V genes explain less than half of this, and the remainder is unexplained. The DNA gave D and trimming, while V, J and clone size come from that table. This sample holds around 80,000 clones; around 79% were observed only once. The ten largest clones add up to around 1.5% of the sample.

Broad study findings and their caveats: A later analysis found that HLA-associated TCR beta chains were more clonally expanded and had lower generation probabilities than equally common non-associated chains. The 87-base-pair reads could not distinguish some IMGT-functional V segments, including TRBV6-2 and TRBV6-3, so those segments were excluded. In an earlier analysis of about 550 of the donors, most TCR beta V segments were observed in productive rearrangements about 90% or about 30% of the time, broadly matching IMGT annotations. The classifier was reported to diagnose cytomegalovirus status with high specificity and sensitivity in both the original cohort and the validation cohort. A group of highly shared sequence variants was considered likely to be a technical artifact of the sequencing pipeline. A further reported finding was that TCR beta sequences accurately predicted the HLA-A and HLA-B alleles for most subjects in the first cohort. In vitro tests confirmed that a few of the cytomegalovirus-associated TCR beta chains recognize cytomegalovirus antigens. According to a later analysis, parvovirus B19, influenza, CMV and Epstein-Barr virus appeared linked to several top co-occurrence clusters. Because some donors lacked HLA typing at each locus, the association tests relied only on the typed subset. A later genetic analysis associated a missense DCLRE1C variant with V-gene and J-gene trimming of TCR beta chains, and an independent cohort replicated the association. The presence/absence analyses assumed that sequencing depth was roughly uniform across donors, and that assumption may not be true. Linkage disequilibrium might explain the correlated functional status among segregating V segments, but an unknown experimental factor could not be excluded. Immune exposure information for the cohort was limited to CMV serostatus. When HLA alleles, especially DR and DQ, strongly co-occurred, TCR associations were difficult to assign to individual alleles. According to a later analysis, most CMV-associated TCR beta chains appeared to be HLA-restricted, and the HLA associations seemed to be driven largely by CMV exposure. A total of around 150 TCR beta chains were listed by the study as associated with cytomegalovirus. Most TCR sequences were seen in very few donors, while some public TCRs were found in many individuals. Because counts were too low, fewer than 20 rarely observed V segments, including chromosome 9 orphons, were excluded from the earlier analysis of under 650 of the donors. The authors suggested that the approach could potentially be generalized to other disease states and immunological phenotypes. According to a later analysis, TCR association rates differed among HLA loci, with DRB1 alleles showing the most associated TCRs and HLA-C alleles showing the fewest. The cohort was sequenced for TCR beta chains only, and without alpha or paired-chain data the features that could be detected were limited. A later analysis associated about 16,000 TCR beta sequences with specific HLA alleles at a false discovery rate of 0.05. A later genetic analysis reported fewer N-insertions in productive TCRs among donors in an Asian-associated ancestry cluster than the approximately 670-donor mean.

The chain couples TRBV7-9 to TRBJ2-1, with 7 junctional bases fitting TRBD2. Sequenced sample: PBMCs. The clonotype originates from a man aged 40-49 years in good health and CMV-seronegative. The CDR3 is CSSSLRPDGRGEQFF. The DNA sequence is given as TGTTCCAGCAGCTTACGTCCTGATGGGAGGGGTGAGCAGTTCTTC.